These 18 T cell receptor beta chains came from one sample sequenced in a study of tumor-infiltrating lymphocytes in primary liver carcinoma. Germline DNA was also extracted, while the blood RNA originated from unsorted whole blood. The template, roughly 0.45 ug total RNA, yielded TCR beta cDNA made with a constant-region primer. ARM-PCR, slightly modified, supplied the TCR beta libraries through three nested multiplex PCR rounds. The study ran its first two PCR rounds for approximately 10 cycles each, using TRBV1-TRBV30 forward primers and a C-beta reverse primer. MiXCR, run by TCRdb on the multiplex PCR reads, gives a single entry per CDR3 protein. The data show under 200,000 distinct CDR3 sequences, with roughly 61% seen just once and roughly 7% held by the top ten. The sequenced material came from peripheral blood. The receptor source for this set is a woman aged 55-75 years with primary liver carcinoma and hepatitis B virus infection.

Concerning this clonotype itself: The conserved phenylalanine or tryptophan normally closing the CDR3 is absent here, so this likely arose from a read error. V is TRBV4-1 and J is TRBJ2-1; D tentatively reads TRBD1 or TRBD2 (6 bases each). Germline CDR1 is MGHRA and CDR2 is YSYEKL. The CDR3 consists of 13 residues. The CDR3 reads CVSRRPGANEQFL. The CDR3 DNA reads as TGCGTCAGCAGACGACCGGGGGCTAATGAGCAGTTCTTG.

This chain uses TRBV28 with TRBJ2-3; D may be TRBD1 (6 bases). Trimming left V 7 bases short and J 6 bases short, with 14 bases between. The V gene's germline CDR1 is MDHEN and CDR2 SYDVKM. This CDR3 contains 13 residues. CDR3 sequence (DNA): TGTGCCAGCATTAAACAGGGTACGGATACGCAGTATTTT. Its protein is CASIKQGTDTQYF.

Remarks on this clonotype: At one end, the junction sequence differs from germline, possibly due to a read error. V gene TRBV6-5 combines with J gene TRBJ2-7; the match to TRBD1 covers 7 bases. There are 14 residues in the CDR3. Germline V gene sequence: CDR1 MNHEY, CDR2 SVGAGI. CDR3 sequence: CASSYAQGQGEQHF. The CDR3, as DNA: TGTGCCAGCAGTTACGCCCAGGGGCAGGGGGAGCAGCACTTC.

As concerns this clonotype: A much larger clone differs by one base, so this may be a read error. This chain connects TRBV12-3 or TRBV12-4 to TRBJ2-1; 7 bases line up with TRBD2. J was trimmed by 1 base and V by 4 bases; bases with no gene match: 7. CDR3 length equals 16 residues. CDR3 nucleotides: TGTGCCAGCAGTTACTTTGCGGGAGTTTCCTACAATGAGCAGTTCTTC. This codes for CASSYFAGVSYNEQFF.

As regards this clonotype: Germline is not matched at one junction end, which may reflect a read error. The V and J genes are TRBV18 and TRBJ1-3, with TRBD1 as a possible D gene (6 bases). The CDR3 spans 15 residues. The germline gives CDR1 KGHSH, CDR2 LQKENI. CDR3 coding DNA: TGTACCAGCTCACCACCTTCAGGGGCTGGAAACACCATATATTTT. This translates into CTSSPPSGAGNTIYF.

The chain combines TRBV6-5 with TRBJ2-3; possibly TRBD2 for D (7 bases). Trimming pared 7 bases from V and 4 bases from J, leaving 15 bases between. The germline V gene has CDR1 MNHEY and CDR2 SVGAGI. This CDR3 contains 14 residues. CDR3 DNA: TGTGCCAGCATGGGAGGGGGGCGCGCAGATACGCAGTATTTT. The encoded protein is CASMGGGRADTQYF.

V is TRBV12-3 or TRBV12-4 and J is TRBJ2-1, with D hard to call. Trimming took 4 bases from V and 3 from J, leaving 13 bases between them. The CDR3 contains 15 residues. The CDR3 nucleotides are TGTGCCAGCAGTTCATCTGGGATTAACTACAATGAGCAGTTCTTC. This sequence encodes CASSSSGINYNEQFF.

Regarding this clonotype: A read error may explain this, as a much larger clone is one base away. The CDR3 end shows no conserved phenylalanine or tryptophan, and so a read error is likely. V and J are TRBV2 and TRBJ2-1; TRBD2 matches at 11 bases. Germline loops: CDR1 SNHLY, CDR2 FYNNEI. The CDR3 contains 15 residues. The trim removed 7 bases at V and 3 bases at J, leaving 5 bases unmatched. DNA for the CDR3: TGTGCCAGCACCACCGGACTAGCGGGCTACAATGAGCAGTTCTCC. It is translated as CASTTGLAGYNEQFS.

This clonotype was recorded many times. This chain links TRBV11-2 with TRBJ2-1; possibly TRBD1 for D (6 bases). Germline V gene data show CDR1 as SGHAT and CDR2 as FQNNGV. V was trimmed by 1 base and J by 10 bases, leaving 20 bases between them. The CDR3 covers 16 residues. CDR3 protein: CASSLALGGSPTEQFF. Here the CDR3 DNA reads TGTGCCAGCAGCTTAGCTCTTGGGGGCTCCCCAACGGAGCAGTTCTTC. Looking up the rest from reference TRBV11-2 and TRBJ2-1 gives the full variable domain: EAGVAQSPRYKIIEKRQSVAFWCNPISGHATLYWYQQILGQGPKLLIQFQNNGVVDDSQLPKDRFSAERLKGVDSTLKIQPAKLEDSAVYLCASSLALGGSPTEQFFGPGTRLTVL.

As concerns this clonotype: This may arise from a read error, as a much more abundant clone is one base away. The CDR3 DNA is TGTGCCAGCAGTTACAACAGGGGAAGCAATCAGCCCCAGTATTTT. It encodes CASSYNRGSNQPQYF. The gene calls are TRBV6-5 and TRBJ1-5; 7 nucleotides agree with TRBD1. The J call is in doubt because the DNA end fits TRBJ2-3 better. The CDR3 runs to 15 residues. Germline V CDR1 and CDR2: MNHEY, SVGAGI.

A note on this clonotype: The CDR3 end shows no conserved phenylalanine or tryptophan, and so a read error is likely. No DNA is shown, since the ends of the CDR3 on it are uncertain; the CDR3 is the one TCRdb lists. The chain combines TRBV29-1 with TRBJ2-5; the table's D call, TRBD1, has no DNA check behind it. The CDR3 is 15 amino acids in total, end residues counted. Germline V CDR1 and CDR2: SQVTM, ANQGSEA. The CDR3 sequence: CSVEDQVGQEETRYS.

This clonotype came up a few times. The junction does not match germline at one end; this may be a read error. The chain has TRBV4-1 and TRBJ2-2; D remains ambiguous. The CDR3 runs to 16 residues. Germline CDR1 reads MGHRA; CDR2 reads YSYEKL. The CDR3 sequence is CASSQGLTGNTGELFF. The DNA of the CDR3 is TGCGCCAGCAGTCAAGGGCTGACGGGGAACACCGGGGAGCTGTTTTTT.

On this clonotype: The junction departs from germline at one end; a sequencing error may be responsible. The rearrangement links TRBV11-2 to TRBJ2-1; 9 bases line up with TRBD2. CDR1 and CDR2 (germline): SGHAT, FQNNGV. CDR3 length: 19 residues. DNA of the CDR3: TGTGCCAGCAGCCCCAACGAATTGAGCGGGAGGAGCCTTAGGAATGAGCGGTCCTTC. Amino acid sequence: CASSPNELSGRSLRNERSF.

This chain links TRBV5-5 with TRBJ2-3, with 9 bases that match TRBD2. The germline CDR1 and CDR2 sequences are SGHKS and YYEKEE (reference sequence). The trim removed 4 bases at V and 2 bases at J, leaving 11 bases unmatched. The CDR3 runs 17 residues. The CDR3: CASSPAGASGVTDTQYF. CDR3 sequence (DNA): TGTGCCAGCAGCCCGGCGGGTGCTAGCGGGGTCACAGATACGCAGTATTTT. Supplemented by reference TRBV5-5 and TRBJ2-3, the full variable domain reads DAGVTQSPTHLIKTRGQQVTLRCSPISGHKSVSWYQQVLGQGPQFIFQYYEKEERGRGNFPDRFSARQFPNYSSELNVNALLLGDSALYLCASSPAGASGVTDTQYFGPGTRLTVL.

V usage is TRBV6-6 and J usage is TRBJ1-1; 7 bases agree with TRBD1. Trimming removed 11 bases from V and 9 bases from J; junction bases left unmatched: 12. The CDR3 length is 12 residues. Germline V gene data show CDR1 as MNHNY and CDR2 as SVGAGI (reference sequence). The CDR3 protein is CAGQHRGAQAFF. In DNA form, the CDR3 reads TGTGCCGGCCAACACAGGGGCGCCCAAGCTTTCTTT.

Turning to this clonotype: This may arise from a read error, as a much more abundant clone is one base away. The chain links TRBV6-1 to TRBJ1-2; no clear D gene. The germline V gene has CDR1 MNHNS and CDR2 SASEGT. Trimming stripped 1 base from V and 5 bases from J, with 14 bases between. The CDR3 loop spans 15 amino acids. This chain's CDR3 is CASSEGSWVTYGYTF. The CDR3 bases are TGTGCCAGCAGTGAAGGCTCCTGGGTAACGTATGGCTACACCTTC.

With respect to this clonotype: At one of its ends the junction is not consistent with the germline gene, which may arise from a read error. This chain connects TRBV11-3 to TRBJ1-1, with a tentative D call TRBD1 (5 bases). The CDR3 loop spans 17 amino acids. Germline CDR1 and CDR2: SGHNT and YENEEA. The CDR3 nucleotides read TGTGCCAGCAGCTTACGGGAATTAGAATTTCGGGGCACTGAAGCTTTCTTC. Encoded protein: CASSLRELEFRGTEAFF.

The rearrangement joins TRBV4-2 to TRBJ2-3, with TRBD2 matching 7 bases. V dropped 7 bases and J dropped 12; count of bases not matched to a gene: 16. Germline V gene lookup returns CDR1 LGHNA and CDR2 YNFKEQ. The CDR3 sequence is 14 residues long. The CDR3 is CASTSGTSTGTQYF. The CDR3 DNA sequence: TGTGCCAGCACGAGCGGGACCAGCACAGGTACACAGTATTTT.